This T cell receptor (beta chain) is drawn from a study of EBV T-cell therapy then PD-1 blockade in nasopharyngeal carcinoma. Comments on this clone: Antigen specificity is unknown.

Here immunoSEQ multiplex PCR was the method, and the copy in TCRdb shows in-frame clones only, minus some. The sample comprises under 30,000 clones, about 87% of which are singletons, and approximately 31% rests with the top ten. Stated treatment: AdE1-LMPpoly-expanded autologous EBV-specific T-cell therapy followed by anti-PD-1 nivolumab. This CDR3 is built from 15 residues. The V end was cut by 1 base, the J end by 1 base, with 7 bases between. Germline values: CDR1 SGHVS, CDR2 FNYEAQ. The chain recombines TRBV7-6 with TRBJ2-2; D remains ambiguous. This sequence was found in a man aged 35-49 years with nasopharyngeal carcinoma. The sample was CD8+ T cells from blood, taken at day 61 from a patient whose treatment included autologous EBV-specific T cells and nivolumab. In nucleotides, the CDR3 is TGTGCCAGCAGCTTAGGGGTCGGGAACACCGGGGAGCTGTTTTTT. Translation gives CASSLGVGNTGELFF.